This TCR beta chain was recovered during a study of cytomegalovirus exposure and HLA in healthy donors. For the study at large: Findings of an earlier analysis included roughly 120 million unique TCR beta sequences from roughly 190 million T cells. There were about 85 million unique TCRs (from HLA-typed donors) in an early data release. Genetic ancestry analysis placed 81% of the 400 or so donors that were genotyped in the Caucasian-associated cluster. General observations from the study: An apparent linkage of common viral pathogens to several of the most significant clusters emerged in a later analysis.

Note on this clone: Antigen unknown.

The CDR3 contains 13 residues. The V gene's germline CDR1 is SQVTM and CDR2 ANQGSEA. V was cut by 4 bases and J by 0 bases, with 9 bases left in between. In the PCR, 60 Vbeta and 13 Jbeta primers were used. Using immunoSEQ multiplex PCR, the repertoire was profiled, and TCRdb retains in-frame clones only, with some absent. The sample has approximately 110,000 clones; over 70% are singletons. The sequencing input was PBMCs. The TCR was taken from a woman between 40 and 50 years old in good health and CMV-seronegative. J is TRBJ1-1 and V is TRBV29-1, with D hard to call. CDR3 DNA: TGCAGCGTTGCGTTCGGGATGAACACTGAAGCTTTCTTT. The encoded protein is CSVAFGMNTEAFF.